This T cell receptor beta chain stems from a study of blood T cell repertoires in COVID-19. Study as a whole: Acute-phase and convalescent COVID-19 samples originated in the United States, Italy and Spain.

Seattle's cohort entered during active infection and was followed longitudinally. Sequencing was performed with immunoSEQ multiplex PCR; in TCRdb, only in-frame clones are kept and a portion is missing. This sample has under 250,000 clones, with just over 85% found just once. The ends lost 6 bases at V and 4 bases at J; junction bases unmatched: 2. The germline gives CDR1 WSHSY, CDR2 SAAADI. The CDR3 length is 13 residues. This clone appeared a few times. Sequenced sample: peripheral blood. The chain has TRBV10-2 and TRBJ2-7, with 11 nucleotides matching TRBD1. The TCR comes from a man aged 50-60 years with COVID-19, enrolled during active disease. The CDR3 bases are TGCGCCAGCAGCGGACAGGGGGCTTACGAGCAGTACTTC. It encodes CASSGQGAYEQYF.